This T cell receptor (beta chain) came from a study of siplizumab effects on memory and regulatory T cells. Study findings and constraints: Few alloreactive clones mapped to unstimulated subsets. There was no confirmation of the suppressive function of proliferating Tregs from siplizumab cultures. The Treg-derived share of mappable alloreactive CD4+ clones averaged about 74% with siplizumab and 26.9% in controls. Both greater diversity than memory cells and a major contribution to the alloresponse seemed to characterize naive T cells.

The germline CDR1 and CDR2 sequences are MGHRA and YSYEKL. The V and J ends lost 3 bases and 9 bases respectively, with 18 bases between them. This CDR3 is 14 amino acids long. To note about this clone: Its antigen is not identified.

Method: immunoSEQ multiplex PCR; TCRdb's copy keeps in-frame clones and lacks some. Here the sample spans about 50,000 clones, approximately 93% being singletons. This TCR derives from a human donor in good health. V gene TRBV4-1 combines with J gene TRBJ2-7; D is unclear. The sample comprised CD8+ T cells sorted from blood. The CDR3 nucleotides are TGCGCCAGCAGCCACCCCGGGTCCGGGTTAGGGCAGTACTTC. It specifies CASSHPGSGLGQYF.